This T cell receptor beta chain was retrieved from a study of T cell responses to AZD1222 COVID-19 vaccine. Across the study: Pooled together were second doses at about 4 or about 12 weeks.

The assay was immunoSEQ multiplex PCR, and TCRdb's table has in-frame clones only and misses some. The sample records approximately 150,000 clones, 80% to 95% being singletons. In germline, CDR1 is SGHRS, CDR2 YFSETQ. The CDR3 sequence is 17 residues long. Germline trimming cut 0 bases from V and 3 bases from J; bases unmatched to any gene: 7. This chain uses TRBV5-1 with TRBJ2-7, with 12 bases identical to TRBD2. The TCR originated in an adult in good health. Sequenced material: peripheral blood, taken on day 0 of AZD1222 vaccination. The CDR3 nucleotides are TGCGCCAGCAGCTTGGGACTAGCGGGGGACCTGGGCTACGAGCAGTACTTC. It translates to CASSLGLAGDLGYEQYF.